One sample yielded the 9 T cell receptor beta chains listed below, sequenced in a study of early stage breast cancer tumors (dated by TCRdb to about 2017). Library prep was done by the immunoSEQ multiplex PCR assay. TCRdb mirrors the immuneACCESS table, restricted to in-frame sequences. Some clones are absent from its copies; in checked studies, under half trace to an unresolved V gene, and the reason for the others is unknown. The sample profile shows about 50,000 clones; about 77% of them were found once. The ten largest clones take up 3% to 4% of the sample. The material sequenced was blood. The source is a person aged 35 to 50 with breast cancer.

This clone was detected only once. J is TRBJ2-5 and V is TRBV2; 9 nucleotides match TRBD1. V shed 6 bases and J 0 bases; nucleotides not matched to a gene: 5. The V gene's germline CDR1 is SNHLY and CDR2 FYNNEI. This CDR3 has 15 residues. The CDR3 reads CASSSGTGNQETQYF. The CDR3 DNA reads TGTGCCAGCAGCTCCGGGACAGGGAACCAAGAGACCCAGTACTTC.

The rearrangement joins TRBV5-4 to TRBJ1-1; no definite D call. This CDR3 comprises 16 residues. In germline, CDR1 is SGHNT, CDR2 YYREEE (reference sequence). V lost 3 bases and J lost 11, with 26 bases in between. The CDR3 DNA reads as TGTGCCAGCAGCTCGATAGAGGCAGCCGGATGGGGAATGGCTTTCTTT. This encodes CASSSIEAAGWGMAFF.

The chain recombines TRBV6-1 with TRBJ2-7, with D perhaps being TRBD1 or TRBD2 (5 bases each). Deletions cut 5 bases from V and 7 bases from J, with 9 bases between. Looked up from germline, CDR1 is MNHNS and CDR2 is SASEGT. The CDR3 consists of 11 residues. The CDR3 sequence is CASSWGSEQYF. CDR3 in DNA: TGTGCCAGCAGTTGGGGGAGTGAGCAGTACTTC.

The chain uses TRBV2 and TRBJ2-2; possibly TRBD2 for D (5 bases). The length of the CDR3 is 14 residues. The V end was cut by 6 bases, the J end by 6 bases, with 14 bases between. Germline CDR1 is SNHLY and CDR2 is FYNNEI. CDR3 residues: CASSEMGVAGELFF. Written as DNA, the CDR3 is TGTGCCAGCAGCGAGATGGGAGTGGCCGGGGAGCTGTTTTTT.

The CDR3 DNA is TGTGCCTGGAGAAGGACTAGCGGGAGGGATGAGCAGTTCTTC. Protein product: CAWRRTSGRDEQFF. The V call is TRBV30, the J call TRBJ2-1; 15 bases fit TRBD2. Germline values: CDR1 GTSNPN, CDR2 SVGIG (reference sequence). J lost 8 bases, V lost 3 bases, and 2 bases had no gene match. The CDR3 length is 14 residues.

The chain is built from TRBV19 and TRBJ1-1; TRBD1 matches at 10 bases. J gave up 4 bases and V 5 bases, and 7 bases lay outside the gene matches. CDR1 and CDR2 from the germline V gene are LNHDA and SQIVND (reference sequence). The CDR3 has 15 residues. CDR3 loop: CASSSTGGLGTEAFF. The DNA of the CDR3 is TGTGCCAGTAGTTCGACAGGGGGCTTGGGCACTGAAGCTTTCTTT.

The rearrangement links TRBV7-2 to TRBJ2-5, with D hard to call. Germline V gene sequence: CDR1 SGHTA, CDR2 FQGNSA. CDR3 size: 12 residues. V was pared by 3 bases and J by 2 bases, with 4 bases between. The CDR3 spells CASSFTQETQYF. CDR3 sequence (DNA): TGTGCCAGCAGCTTTACTCAAGAGACCCAGTACTTC.

This chain uses TRBV2 with TRBJ2-2; 10 bases map to TRBD1. Germline values: CDR1 SNHLY, CDR2 FYNNEI. Trimming cost V 9 bases and J 3 bases; bases outside gene matches: 4. CDR3 length equals 14 residues. In DNA, the CDR3 is TGTGCCAGTGGACAGGGGGATGACACCGGGGAGCTGTTTTTT. Translating gives CASGQGDDTGELFF. Full variable domain (rest looked up from reference TRBV2 and TRBJ2-2): EPEVTQTPSHQVTQMGQEVILRCVPISNHLYFYWYRQILGQKVEFLVSFYNNEISEKSEIFDDQFSVERPDGSNFTLKIRSTKLEDSAMYFCASGQGDDTGELFFGEGSRLTVL.

The chain recombines TRBV10-3 with TRBJ1-1; 10 nucleotides line up with TRBD1. The junction had 3 bases not matched to a gene; V was cut back by 0 bases and J by 5 bases. The germline gives CDR1 ENHRY, CDR2 SYGVKD. The CDR3 length is 15 residues. CDR3 sequence reads: CAISESTGGGTEAFF. DNA of the CDR3: TGTGCCATCAGTGAGTCGACAGGGGGCGGGACTGAAGCTTTCTTT.